This TCR beta chain was found in a study of shared clonotypes between healthy human individuals. About the research overall: Each donor had three CD4 naive, three CD4 memory, two CD8 naive and one CD8 memory plate.

The germline V gene has CDR1 KGHSH and CDR2 LQKENI. This CDR3 region has 10 residues. Nashville, Tennessee was home to all donors, each a Caucasian adult. In regard to this clone: One end of the junction is discordant with germline, which a read error may explain.

Replicate sorted-subset PCRs were loaded with 150 to 200 ng DNA, 25,000 to 30,000 T cell genomes. The method was immunoSEQ multiplex PCR; TCRdb's version includes in-frame clones alone and lacks a portion of them. The repertoire consists of 2 million to 2.5 million clones, with 85% to 95% occurring once and the leading ten covering 0.39%. This sequence joins TRBV18 and TRBJ1-2; perhaps TRBD1 as D (5 bases). This TCR derives from a man aged 18 to 29 in good health. Some clones in this sample may be carry-over from other donors' samples. Sequenced: naive CD4+ T cells from PBMCs. Subset in this sample: CD45RA+ positively selected. The CDR3 DNA reads as TGTGCCAGCTCACCACCGGGGCCCTACTTC. Translated, it gives CASSPPGPYF.